Following are 18 T cell receptor beta chains from one sample sequenced in a study of glioma-infiltrating T cells (dated by TCRdb to between 2015 and 2016). Instrument used: Illumina MiSeq. TCR alpha and beta CDR3 regions were amplified with the iRepertoire nested amplicon-rescue multiplex PCR (arm-PCR) platform from RNA. TCRdb redid the processing of the public reads, applying fastp at Q25 and MiXCR, and retained in-frame beta chains. A single entry per CDR3 protein holds the most common genes and DNA from its merged rows. In all, the sample holds roughly 350,000 distinct CDR3 sequences, and more than 35% of those were seen once. The ten largest clones add up to more than 10% of the sample. Specimen: glioma tissue, nonneoplastic brain tissue, or PBMCs (not recorded which). The receptors stem from a human donor with low-grade glioma or glioblastoma, undergoing nonglioma brain surgery, or in good health (not recorded which).

This clonotype was detected many times. This sequence joins TRBV2 and TRBJ2-3; a weak D match, TRBD2 (5 bases). The CDR3 runs 13 residues. CDR1 SNHLY and CDR2 FYNNEI come from the germline V gene. V dropped 6 bases and J dropped 3 bases, with 10 bases sitting between them. The DNA for the CDR3 is TGTGCCAGCAGACGGGATCCGACAGATACGCAGTATTTT. It yields the protein CASRRDPTDTQYF.

This sequence joins TRBV20-1 and TRBJ2-5, with D perhaps given as TRBD1 or TRBD2 (5 bases each). The V and J ends lost 0 bases and 5 bases respectively, with 13 bases between them. In germline, CDR1 is DFQATT, CDR2 SNEGSKA (reference sequence). The CDR3 is 14 residues long. The CDR3 nucleotides are TGCAGTGCTAGAGATTGGGACCACGGGGAGACCCAGTACTTC. It is translated as CSARDWDHGETQYF.

The gene calls are TRBV27 and TRBJ2-7; no definite D call. The length of the CDR3 is 14 residues. Germline V gene sequence: CDR1 MNHEY, CDR2 SMNVEV (reference sequence). Trimming pared 10 bases from V and 3 bases from J, leaving 19 bases between. The DNA for the CDR3 is TGTGCCACCGGTGCCGGCATCACCAACTACGAGCAGTACTTC. Amino acids: CATGAGITNYEQYF.

The chain couples TRBV7-9 to TRBJ1-1; 9 bases map to TRBD1. Germline values: CDR1 SEHNR, CDR2 FQNEAQ (reference sequence). The CDR3 is 15 residues long. The trim removed 5 bases at V and 4 bases at J, leaving 8 bases unmatched. CDR3 sequence (DNA): TGTGCCAGCAGCCACGGACAGGGGAAAGCCACTGAAGCTTTCTTT. Translated: CASSHGQGKATEAFF.

This clonotype was counted a single time. An end of the junction differs from the germline gene, which may be a read error. The rearrangement links TRBV7-6 to TRBJ2-3, with D maybe TRBD1 (5 bases). Germline V gives CDR1 SGHVS, CDR2 FNYEAQ. The CDR3 is made up of 13 amino acids. CDR3 protein: CASSFEVTGTQYF. The CDR3 DNA sequence: TGTGCCAGCAGCTTTGAGGTCACAGGTACGCAGTATTTT.

Regarding this clonotype: This clone may be a read error of a much larger clone one base away. This chain joins TRBV15 and TRBJ2-3; possible D gene TRBD1, 6 bases. Deletions cut 8 bases from V and 1 base from J, with 16 bases between. From germline, CDR1 is LNHNV and CDR2 YYDKDF (reference sequence). The CDR3 extends over 15 amino acids. DNA of the CDR3: TGTGCCACCGGCAAAACAGGGTTTGGCACAGATACGCAGTATTTT. This gives the protein CATGKTGFGTDTQYF.

With regard to this clonotype: This may be a read error: a much more frequent sequence differs by one nucleotide. J is TRBJ2-7 and V is TRBV6-1, with 10 positions matching TRBD2. This CDR3 comprises 13 residues. Germline loops: CDR1 MNHNS, CDR2 SASEGT. This CDR3 reads CASSTRLAGEQHF. CDR3 bases: TGTGCCAGCAGTACGAGGCTAGCGGGGGAGCAGCACTTC.

This clonotype was recorded only once. This chain uses TRBV6-5 with TRBJ2-7; TRBD2 might be the D (6 bases). The ends were cut back, 6 bases at V and 7 bases at J, with 19 bases in the middle. The CDR3 sequence is 14 residues long. CDR1 is MNHEY and CDR2 is SVGAGI in the germline V gene. CDR3: CASSPREPVAEQYF. The DNA for the CDR3 is TGTGCCAGCAGCCCCCGGGAGCCCGTGGCGGAGCAGTACTTC.

The chain combines TRBV12-3 or TRBV12-4 with TRBJ2-1; 9 nucleotides agree with TRBD2. The V and J ends lost 10 bases and 9 bases, in that order; junction bases with no gene match: 10. This CDR3 has 13 residues. The CDR3 protein is CATVTSGIREQFF. CDR3 DNA: TGTGCCACCGTGACTAGCGGAATCCGTGAGCAGTTCTTC.

This clonotype has a count of ten or more. The chain is built from TRBV20-1 and TRBJ1-5; TRBD1 matches 7 bases. V shed 5 bases, J shed 6 bases, and the junction held 7 bases outside the gene matches. Germline-derived CDR1 and CDR2 are DFQATT and SNEGSKA (reference sequence). CDR3 length equals 13 residues. CDR3 sequence: CSAPYRGSQPQHF. Here the CDR3 DNA reads TGCAGTGCTCCATACAGGGGAAGTCAGCCCCAGCATTTT.

This rearrangement joins TRBV29-1 to TRBJ2-5; possible D gene TRBD2, 5 bases. The germline CDR1 and CDR2 sequences are SQVTM and ANQGSEA. This CDR3 contains 13 residues. V was shortened by 1 base and J by 3 bases, with 9 bases between the two germline ends. Here the CDR3 reads CSVEGGLEETQYF. The CDR3 nucleotides are TGCAGCGTTGAAGGTGGACTCGAAGAGACCCAGTACTTC.

This clonotype was picked up a small number of times. The rearrangement links TRBV20-1 to TRBJ2-7; D may be TRBD2 (5 bases). In germline, CDR1 is DFQATT, CDR2 SNEGSKA (reference sequence). The CDR3 has 11 amino acids. The V gene lost 5 bases and the J gene lost 6 bases, with 11 bases spanning the gap. DNA of the CDR3: TGCAGTGCTGGGCTAGCCGCCGAGCAGTACTTC. Protein: CSAGLAAEQYF.

This clonotype was observed many times. This chain connects TRBV6-2 or TRBV6-3 to TRBJ1-5; D is uncertain. V gave up 2 bases and J gave up 2 bases, with 7 bases separating them. CDR3 length: 14 residues. Germline-derived CDR1 and CDR2 are MNHEY and SVGEGT. The CDR3 coding sequence is TGTGCCAGCAGTTACAGGGTGGGCAATCAGCCCCAGCATTTT. It specifies CASSYRVGNQPQHF.

This clonotype was counted many times. V and J are TRBV27 and TRBJ2-7; D is possibly TRBD2 (6 bases). The V and J ends lost 6 bases and 2 bases respectively, with 14 bases between them. Germline V gives CDR1 MNHEY, CDR2 SMNVEV (reference sequence). The CDR3 length is 14 residues. CDR3: CASSPTGDPYEQYF. The CDR3 coding sequence is TGTGCCAGCAGCCCGACGGGGGATCCCTACGAGCAGTACTTC.

As for this clonotype: One junction end does not reproduce the germline sequence, and a read error may be involved. The chain uses TRBV6-5 and TRBJ2-1; the D call may be TRBD1 or TRBD2 (5 bases each). The germline gives CDR1 MNHEY, CDR2 SVGAGI. The CDR3 spans 17 residues. CDR3 protein: CAISVFLRGTADNEQFF. Written as DNA, the CDR3 is TGTGCCATCAGTGTCTTTCTTCGAGGGACCGCTGACAATGAGCAGTTCTTC.

On this clonotype itself: A much bigger clone sits one base away, suggesting this may be a read error. The chain joins TRBV20-1 to TRBJ2-1, with a tentative D call TRBD1 (5 bases). This CDR3 comprises 15 residues. Germline lookup yields CDR1 DFQATT and CDR2 SNEGSKA (reference sequence). The chain's CDR3 is CSAGATGFSYNERFF. The CDR3 coding sequence is TGCAGTGCAGGGGCCACAGGTTTCTCCTACAATGAGCGGTTCTTC.

The V gene is TRBV19, the J gene TRBJ2-7; no clear D gene. Trimming pared 2 bases from V and 0 bases from J, leaving 23 bases between. The CDR3 loop spans 19 amino acids. Per the germline V gene, CDR1 is LNHDA and CDR2 is SQIVND (reference sequence). CDR3 in amino acids: CASSISSRALYFSSYEQYF. DNA of the CDR3: TGTGCCAGTAGTATATCCTCCAGAGCGCTCTACTTTAGCTCCTACGAGCAGTACTTC. The entire variable domain, with the rest obtained from reference TRBV19 and TRBJ2-7, is as follows: DGGITQSPKYLFRKEGQNVTLSCEQNLNHDAMYWYRQDPGQGLRLIYYSQIVNDFQKGDIAEGYSVSREKKESFPLTVTSAQKNPTAFYLCASSISSRALYFSSYEQYFGPGTRLTVT.

This clonotype was counted a few times. The rearrangement joins TRBV4-2 to TRBJ2-7; 8 positions agree with TRBD1. Germline CDR1 is LGHNA and CDR2 is YNFKEQ. Unmatched junction bases numbered 9, after V lost 3 bases and J lost 2 bases. This CDR3 contains 16 residues. The CDR3 DNA reads as TGTGCCAGCAGCCACGCGACAGGGGTTCGCACCTACGAGCAGTACTTC. Its translation: CASSHATGVRTYEQYF.